A single TCR beta chain is shown here with its context. Its antigen remains unidentified. Trimming at V came to 1 base and at J to 4 bases, leaving 8 bases not matched to a gene. The CDR3 loop spans 17 amino acids. Germline V lookup: CDR1 SGHAT, CDR2 FQDESV (reference sequence). These data are taken from a study of graft-versus-host responses after intestinal transplantation. Study at large: Each recipient received anti-thymocyte globulin induction, then tacrolimus and steroids for roughly 3 years. The study, taken as a whole, reports: Recipient marrow showed GvH clones, some seen first in ileum or blood. The study associated peak circulating GvH clone levels with early post-transplant HvG declines.

Assay: immunoSEQ multiplex PCR; the TCRdb copy retains only in-frame clones and omits some. Of tens of thousands of clones listed, 84% were seen once; the top ten hold 0.39%. The receptor was isolated from a human donor who was the organ donor for an intestinal transplant. V is TRBV11-1 and J is TRBJ2-2, with 8 nucleotides matching TRBD2. Sequenced material: unstimulated CD4+ T cells sorted from spleen or lymph node cells, taken before transplant. CDR3 sequence: CASSLGGTRGSTGELFF. The CDR3 bases are TGTGCCAGCAGCTTAGGGGGGACTAGGGGGAGCACCGGGGAGCTGTTTTTT.